This is a list of T cell receptor beta chains from one sample in a study of beta chain features in type 1 diabetes. Here immunoSEQ multiplex PCR was the method, and the copy in TCRdb shows in-frame clones only, minus some. In the table there are just over 450,000 clones, around 28% of which are singletons. Material for sequencing was naive CD4+ T cells from blood. Receptors were obtained from a man younger than 35 in good health. CDR3s include the opening cysteine and the closing phenylalanine or tryptophan. The order of the fields is V gene, CDR3 length, J gene, CDR3 protein.

TRBV2	14	TRBJ2-5	CASSEDLGRETQYF
TRBV29-1	13	TRBJ1-1	CSVEGGLNTEAFF
TRBV5-4	15	TRBJ2-5	CASSAGTSGRETQYF
TRBV5-1	14	TRBJ2-5	CASSGQGFGETQYF
TRBV4-2	14	TRBJ2-5	CASSRQGSSETQYF
TRBV7-9	12	TRBJ2-7	CASSLAPHEQYF
TRBV23-1	12	TRBJ2-7	CASSQRGYEQYF
TRBV27	16	TRBJ2-6	CASAIQGAAGANVLTF
TRBV7-2	15	TRBJ2-1	CASSNDAGYDNEQFF
TRBV4-2	16	TRBJ2-5	CASSQDIGQPQETQYF
TRBV9	14	TRBJ2-2	CASSVATNTGELFF
TRBV7-9	14	TRBJ2-7	CASSLDPGSDEQYF
TRBV4-2	13	TRBJ2-5	CASSGRLQETQYF
TRBV11-2	13	TRBJ2-1	CASSSALGNEQFF
TRBV25-1	13	TRBJ1-2	CASSQGQDYGYTF
TRBV5-1	13	TRBJ2-5	CASSHVAPETQYF
TRBV30	12	TRBJ2-2	CAWTVGSGELFF
TRBV5-1	14	TRBJ2-1	CASSTSGPYNEQFF
TRBV7-9	15	TRBJ2-5	CASSLDWDREETQYF
TRBV4-2	16	TRBJ1-2	CASSPEGGGVGYGYTF
TRBV13	16	TRBJ2-1	CASSWGLAYTYNEQFF
TRBV25-1	13	TRBJ2-5	CASSESDRRTQYF
TRBV5-1	15	TRBJ2-1	CASSLESGGSNEQFF
TRBV7-9	15	TRBJ1-3	CASSLGTVSGNTIYF
TRBV30	13	TRBJ1-2	CAWSVRGVYGYTF
TRBV5-1	14	TRBJ2-7	CASSNRGVFDEQYF
TRBV11-2	13	TRBJ2-7	CASSLAHSYEQYF
TRBV28	16	TRBJ2-1	CASTTPGTGGYNEQFF
TRBV15	15	TRBJ1-1	CATSRDRGQGAEAFF
TRBV9	16	TRBJ2-3	CASSVDANRYTDTQYF
TRBV6-5	13	TRBJ1-1	CASSYGGNTEAFF
TRBV7-9	12	TRBJ2-1	CASDRVDNEQFF
TRBV15	14	TRBJ1-3	CATSRVNSGNTIYF
TRBV30	15	TRBJ2-6	CAWSRDGVRANVLTF
TRBV9	19	TRBJ2-1	CASSVSSGSFGSLANEQFF
TRBV4-3	15	TRBJ2-7	CASISRRGSNYEQYF
TRBV9	16	TRBJ2-1	CASSLAGTSGPDEQFF
TRBV29-1	13	TRBJ2-7	CSVAPDLSYEQYF
TRBV29-1	12	TRBJ2-5	CSASPPQETQYF
TRBV4-1	16	TRBJ2-3	CASSPSGLQSTDTQYF
TRBV10-3	12	TRBJ2-7	CAIRGTDYEQYF
TRBV30	15	TRBJ2-1	CAWSSTLRPYNEQFF
TRBV29-1	12	TRBJ1-1	CSGDRTNTEAFF